This TCR beta chain was captured by sequencing in a study of cytotoxic CD8 clonotypes in ibrutinib-treated CLL. The data were produced by immunoSEQ multiplex PCR, yet TCRdb's version contains in-frame clones alone and is incomplete. The table has about 4,000 clones, 65% to 90% seen once. The CDR3 is 13 amino acids. V dropped 1 base and J dropped 1 base, with 5 bases sitting between them. From germline, CDR1 is SGHRS and CDR2 YFSETQ. Sequencing was performed on PBMCs, taken before ibrutinib treatment. The receptor was derived from a human donor with chronic lymphocytic leukemia. This chain uses TRBV5-1 with TRBJ2-5, with D uncertain. The CDR3, as DNA: TGCGCCAGCAGCTTGATATCCCAAGAGACCCAGTACTTC. Protein: CASSLISQETQYF.